The 22 T cell receptor beta chains below all came from one sample that was sequenced in a study of post-analysis software for immune sequencing data. Study-wide points: Five TRBV segments, including TRBV5-6, TRBV5-1 and TRBV20-1, were more frequent in patients than controls.

Their recognized antigens are unknown. Researchers reported that TCR beta cDNA libraries carried unique molecular identifiers. A single record per CDR3 protein comes from TCRdb applying MiXCR to the PCR reads. The sample lists roughly 800,000 distinct CDR3 sequences, approximately 53% occurring once. The sample was blood. The receptors were sampled from a girl between 5 and 17 years old with multiple sclerosis.

The rearrangement joins TRBV15 to TRBJ2-7, with TRBD1 matching 7 bases. This CDR3 is 17 amino acids long. Germline CDR1 LNHNV, CDR2 YYDKDF (reference sequence). Losses at the gene ends were 0 bases for V and 0 bases for J; bases not matched to a gene: 8. CDR3 DNA sequence: TGTGCCACCAGCAGAGACCCGCCCGGGACAGCCTCCTACGAGCAGTACTTC. It specifies CATSRDPPGTASYEQYF.

This chain links TRBV5-6 with TRBJ2-3, with D possibly matching TRBD2 (6 bases). Germline values: CDR1 SGHDT, CDR2 YYEEEE. V was trimmed by 4 bases and J by 6 bases, leaving 15 bases between them. This CDR3 is built from 14 residues. CDR3 coding DNA: TGTGCCAGCAGCATTCGACTAGAAGAGGATACGCAGTATTTT. Translation gives CASSIRLEEDTQYF.

The chain carries TRBV5-1 and TRBJ2-7, with TRBD2 as a possible D gene (5 bases). The J call may be wrong; the DNA end is better matched by TRBJ2-1. Looked up from germline, CDR1 is SGHRS and CDR2 is YFSETQ. This CDR3 is 13 amino acids long. CDR3 protein: CASSLTAEIEQFF. The CDR3 DNA sequence: TGCGCCAGCAGCTTGACAGCGGAGATTGAGCAGTTCTTC.

This clonotype was counted between two and nine times. This chain connects TRBV3-1 to TRBJ2-4; D uncertain. The length of the CDR3 is 13 residues. CDR1 is LGHDT, CDR2 YNNKEL, per germline (reference sequence). Trimming shortened V by 0 bases and J by 8 bases, and 8 bases separated the two germline ends. The CDR3 DNA reads as TGTGCCAGCAGCCAAGAGTCGCGAGACATTCAGTACTTC. This gives the protein CASSQESRDIQYF.

This clonotype was seen more than once but under ten times. V is TRBV30 and J is TRBJ2-1; 16 bases fit TRBD2. V trimming: 3 bases; J trimming: 12 bases; junction bases outside the gene matches: 2. CDR3 length equals 13 residues. Germline CDR1 reads GTSNPN; CDR2 reads SVGIG (reference sequence). DNA for the CDR3: TGTGCCTGGAGGGGGACTAGCGGGAGGGCGCAGTTCTTC. Translation: CAWRGTSGRAQFF.

The rearrangement joins TRBV5-1 to TRBJ2-7; 7 bases map to TRBD1. There are 16 residues in the CDR3. With V trimmed by 5 bases and J by 0 bases, 11 bases remained unmatched. The germline CDR1 and CDR2 sequences are SGHRS and YFSETQ. CDR3 region: CASRTLPRDSSYEQYF. The DNA of the CDR3 is TGCGCCAGCAGGACCCTGCCCCGGGACAGCTCCTACGAGCAGTACTTC.

DNA of the CDR3: TGTGCCACCAGCAGAAATGGCCAAGAGACCCAGTACTTC. Protein sequence: CATSRNGQETQYF. The chain couples TRBV15 to TRBJ2-5, with D hard to call. The CDR3 extends over 13 amino acids. Trimming took off 2 bases at V and 1 base at J, with 5 bases between the two ends. From germline, CDR1 is LNHNV and CDR2 YYDKDF (reference sequence).

The V and J genes are TRBV5-1 and TRBJ2-5; D possibly uses TRBD1 or TRBD2 (6 bases each). Between the trimmed V and J ends, which lost 4 bases and 4 bases, there was a span of 14 bases. The germline V gene has CDR1 SGHRS and CDR2 YFSETQ. The CDR3 extends over 14 amino acids. The CDR3 reads CASSRGESLETQYF. The CDR3 region has the DNA TGCGCCAGCAGCAGGGGGGAATCCCTAGAGACCCAGTACTTC.

V usage is TRBV20-1 and J usage is TRBJ2-3; 7 bases line up with TRBD2. The length of the CDR3 is 13 residues. Per germline, CDR1 DFQATT and CDR2 SNEGSKA (reference sequence). With 3 bases clipped from V and 3 bases from J, the junction kept 3 bases outside the gene matches. The CDR3 bases are TGCAGTGCTAGCGGGAGGTTGACAGATACGCAGTATTTT. Protein sequence: CSASGRLTDTQYF.

The gene calls are TRBV25-1 and TRBJ1-2; 8 nucleotides match TRBD1. Germline lookup yields CDR1 MGHDK and CDR2 SYGVNS. Losses at the gene ends were 6 bases for V and 2 bases for J; bases not matched to a gene: 11. CDR3 length: 16 amino acids. CDR3 amino acids: CASSLTRGQGNYGYTF. Written as DNA, the CDR3 is TGTGCCAGCAGCCTTACCCGAGGACAGGGAAACTATGGCTACACCTTC.

Turning to this clonotype: The DNA is left out, because the CDR3 cannot be placed on it with certainty; the CDR3 is given as TCRdb lists it. J is TRBJ1-1 and V is TRBV12-3 or TRBV12-4; TRBD1 was called by the table and not checked on the DNA. Termini included, the CDR3 measures 21 amino acids. CDR3 in amino acids: CASSEYNEQFFGPGKNTEAFF.

Only one count was recorded for this clonotype. The CDR3 spells CASRPTSGSSSFGEQFF. CDR3 coding DNA: TGTGCCAGCAGACCGACTAGCGGGAGCTCGTCCTTCGGTGAGCAGTTCTTC. The chain combines TRBV12-3 or TRBV12-4 with TRBJ2-1; 12 bases agree with TRBD2. Germline trimming cut 6 bases from V and 9 bases from J; bases unmatched to any gene: 15. The CDR3 consists of 17 residues.

The chain has TRBV7-9 and TRBJ2-7, with D perhaps TRBD1 (5 bases). Per germline, CDR1 SEHNR and CDR2 FQNEAQ (reference sequence). V lost 8 bases to trimming and J lost 2 bases, with 13 bases between them. The CDR3 extends over 13 amino acids. DNA for the CDR3: TGTGCCAGCGGGCAGGGTGATCCCTACGAGCAGTACTTC. It yields the protein CASGQGDPYEQYF.

The gene calls are TRBV29-1 and TRBJ2-1; D gene uncertain. Germline loops: CDR1 SQVTM, CDR2 ANQGSEA. Trimming removed 2 bases from V and 7 bases from J, with 15 bases in between. The CDR3 contains 14 residues. The CDR3 DNA reads TGCAGCGTTGAACCAAGATACAGTTCAAATGAGCAGTTCTTC. Its protein is CSVEPRYSSNEQFF.

This clonotype was found a few times. The chain employs TRBV7-9 and TRBJ2-7; weak D call: TRBD1 (6 bases). Trimming took 7 bases from V and 2 from J, leaving 15 bases between them. The CDR3 sequence is 14 residues long. Germline CDR1 and CDR2: SEHNR and FQNEAQ (reference sequence). This chain's CDR3 is CASTKAPGAYEQYF. DNA for the CDR3: TGTGCCAGCACCAAGGCGCCAGGGGCCTACGAGCAGTACTTC.

This clonotype has only one observation. The chain recombines TRBV25-1 with TRBJ1-1; D might be TRBD1 (5 bases). The CDR3 contains 14 residues. The V end was cut by 2 bases, the J end by 4 bases, with 11 bases between. Germline V lookup: CDR1 MGHDK, CDR2 SYGVNS. DNA of the CDR3: TGTGCCAGCAGTGAAAGGGGCTCAAGCACTGAAGCTTTCTTT. Amino acid sequence: CASSERGSSTEAFF. Supplemented by reference TRBV25-1 and TRBJ1-1, the full variable domain reads EADIYQTPRYLVIGTGKKITLECSQTMGHDKMYWYQQDPGMELHLIHYSYGVNSTEKGDLSSESTVSRIRTEHFPLTLESARPSHTSQYLCASSERGSSTEAFFGQGTRLTVV.

This clonotype occurred a few times. The rearrangement links TRBV12-3 or TRBV12-4 to TRBJ2-3; 8 bases match TRBD2. With 4 bases clipped from V and 5 bases from J, the junction kept 8 bases outside the gene matches. The CDR3 covers 15 residues. The CDR3 DNA sequence: TGTGCCAGCAGTTCGTGGCGGGGGGCGGGAGATACGCAGTATTTT. As protein: CASSSWRGAGDTQYF.

The CDR3 spells CSAPDLEKLFF. DNA of the CDR3: TGCAGTGCTCCAGATCTGGAAAAACTGTTTTTT. V and J are TRBV20-1 and TRBJ1-4; D not resolved. V was clipped by 5 bases and J by 8 bases, with 9 bases between them. The CDR3 runs to 11 residues. CDR1 DFQATT and CDR2 SNEGSKA come from the germline V gene (reference sequence).

This clonotype was picked up a small number of times. The chain combines TRBV29-1 with TRBJ2-1; D might be TRBD1 (6 bases). This CDR3 has 12 amino acids. In germline, CDR1 is SQVTM, CDR2 ANQGSEA. Trimming cost V 3 bases and J 13 bases, with 16 bases left between them. In nucleotides, the CDR3 is TGCAGCGTTGAGTGGTTGTCACAGGGACAGTTCTTC. It is translated as CSVEWLSQGQFF.

V and J are TRBV6-5 and TRBJ2-1; 10 bases line up with TRBD2. The V and J ends lost 8 bases and 7 bases, in that order; junction bases with no gene match: 11. The length of the CDR3 is 15 residues. Germline CDR1 reads MNHEY; CDR2 reads SVGAGI. CDR3 bases: TGTGCCAGCCGTCTCCAGGCTAGCGGGGGAAATGAGCAGTTCTTC. This sequence encodes CASRLQASGGNEQFF.

The chain couples TRBV2 to TRBJ2-5; D might be TRBD2 (5 bases). CDR1 and CDR2 (germline): SNHLY, FYNNEI. Trimming took off 1 base at V and 4 bases at J, with 13 bases between the two ends. This CDR3 is 15 amino acids long. For the CDR3, the DNA is TGTGCCAGCAGTGAAGGCCCACGGGAAGGAGAGACCCAGTACTTC. Amino acids: CASSEGPREGETQYF.

This clonotype was observed a handful of times. The chain carries TRBV7-9 and TRBJ1-2; possibly TRBD1 for D (5 bases). The V and J ends lost 1 base and 8 bases respectively, with 11 bases between them. The CDR3 totals 13 residues. In germline, CDR1 is SEHNR, CDR2 FQNEAQ (reference sequence). The CDR3 nucleotides read TGTGCCAGCAGCTTAGTGCTTGGGGACGGCTACACCTTC. This encodes CASSLVLGDGYTF.